This entry describes one T cell receptor (beta chain). No antigen is known for it. The sample belongs to a study of blood T cells in healthy people across ages. Broader study findings: Age advanced and TCR beta diversity per million T cells fell, roughly linearly.

The J segment lost 6 bases and the V segment lost 5 bases, leaving 9 bases of the junction unmatched. This CDR3 has 15 amino acids. Germline loops: CDR1 MNHEY, CDR2 SVGEGT. Next came a second PCR, run for about 6 to 12 cycles, which used a sample-barcoded 5' primer along with a J-beta primer mix. TCRdb independently ran MiXCR on the 5' RACE reads; one entry per CDR3 protein. The data hold 1,800,000 or so distinct CDR3 sequences, with about two fifths observed a single time. This receptor was taken from a human donor in good health. Source material: blood. The chain uses TRBV6-2 or TRBV6-3 and TRBJ1-5; 8 bases are a match to TRBD1. The CDR3 here is CASSRTGGRSQPQHF. The CDR3 DNA follows: TGTGCCAGCAGTCGCACAGGGGGAAGAAGTCAGCCCCAGCATTTT.